This T cell receptor (beta chain) was documented in a study of blood T cell repertoires in COVID-19. Study-wide context: Collection of acute and convalescent COVID-19 samples took place in the United States, Italy and Spain. PBMCs, B-cell-depleted T cells, or T cells provided the cDNA or gDNA that made up the material.

Authors' methods: Reference gene primer amplification gave estimated nucleated cell counts. Assay used: immunoSEQ multiplex PCR; TCRdb lists only in-frame clones, some missing. D and trimming were read from the DNA, whereas the V and J calls and clone size are those reported in that table. The table lists 130,000 to 150,000 clones, under 85% of them singletons. The germline CDR1 and CDR2 sequences are SNHLY and FYNNEI. Trimming took 6 bases from V and 8 from J, leaving 5 bases between them. This CDR3 has 10 residues. The specimen sequenced was peripheral blood. This TCR derives from a human donor in a cohort sampled during active COVID-19. The J gene is TRBJ2-1, the V gene TRBV2; unclear D gene. The CDR3 spells CASSRDEQFF. CDR3 nucleotides: TGTGCCAGCAGCCGGGATGAGCAGTTCTTC.